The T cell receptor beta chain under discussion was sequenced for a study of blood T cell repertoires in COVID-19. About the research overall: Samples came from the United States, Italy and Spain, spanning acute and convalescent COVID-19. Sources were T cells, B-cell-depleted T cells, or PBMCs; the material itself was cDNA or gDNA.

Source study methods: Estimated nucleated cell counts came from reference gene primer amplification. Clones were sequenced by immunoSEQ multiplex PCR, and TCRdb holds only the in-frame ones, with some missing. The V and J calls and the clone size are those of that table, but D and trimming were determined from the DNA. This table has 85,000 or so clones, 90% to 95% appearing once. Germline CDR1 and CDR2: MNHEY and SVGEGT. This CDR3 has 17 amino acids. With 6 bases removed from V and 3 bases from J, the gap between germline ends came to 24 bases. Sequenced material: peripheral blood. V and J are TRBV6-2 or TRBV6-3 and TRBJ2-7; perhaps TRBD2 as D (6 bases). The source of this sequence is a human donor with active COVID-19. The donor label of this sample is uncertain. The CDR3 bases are TGTGCCAGCAGCCAAACCCGAAGTGGGACTCGTGACTACGAGCAGTACTTC. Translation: CASSQTRSGTRDYEQYF.